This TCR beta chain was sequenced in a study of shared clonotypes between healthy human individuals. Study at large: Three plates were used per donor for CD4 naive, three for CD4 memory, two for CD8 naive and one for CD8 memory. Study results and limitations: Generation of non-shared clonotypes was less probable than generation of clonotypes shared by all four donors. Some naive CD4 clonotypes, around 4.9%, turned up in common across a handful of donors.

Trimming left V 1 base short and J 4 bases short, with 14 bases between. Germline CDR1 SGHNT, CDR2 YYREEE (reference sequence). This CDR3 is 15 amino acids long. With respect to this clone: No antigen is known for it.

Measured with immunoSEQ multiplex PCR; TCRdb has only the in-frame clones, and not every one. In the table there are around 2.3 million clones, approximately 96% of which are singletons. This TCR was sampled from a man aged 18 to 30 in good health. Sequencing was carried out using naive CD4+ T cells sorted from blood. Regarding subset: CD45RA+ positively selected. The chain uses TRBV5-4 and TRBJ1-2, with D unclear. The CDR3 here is CASSLMRLRGYGYTF. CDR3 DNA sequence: TGTGCCAGCAGCTTGATGCGGCTCCGGGGCTATGGCTACACCTTC.